This T cell receptor (beta chain) appears in the sequencing data of a study of blood T cells in healthy people across ages (dated by TCRdb to the mid-2010s). A note on the overall study: In model experiments, template switching captured about one uniquely barcoded TCR beta cDNA molecule for every two T cells. To avoid experimental bias, donors of different ages were spread randomly across the sequencing lanes. Donors were grouped into four age groups: young (average approximately 15 years), middle-aged (39), aged (around 62) and long-lived (about 82). Using deep sequencing normalized with unique cDNA molecular identifiers, the study measured how TCR beta repertoire diversity changes with age. For two donors (one aged 18 to 30 and one aged 80 or older), the study analyzed two additional independent replicas of 1 million unique cDNA reads from the same blood draw.

Sequences LNHDA (CDR1) and SQIVND (CDR2) are obtained from the germline V gene (reference sequence). Including the terminal cysteine and phenylalanine, the CDR3 comprises 18 residues. Left in the record is the CDR3 DNA by itself, 54 bases read in frame from the first base. Preparation of the library involved 5' RACE. The listed sequencing device is Illumina HiSeq 2500. A second PCR of about 6 to 11 cycles was run with a J-beta primer mix and a sample-barcoded 5' primer. A template-switch 5' adaptor carrying 12 random nucleotides introduced a unique molecular identifier onto each TCR beta cDNA molecule. Each sample yielded at least 3 million CDR3-containing paired-end reads. All of the RNA was converted into first-strand cDNA using the Mint cDNA synthesis kit, with a TRBC-specific oligonucleotide serving as the primer. All cDNA was treated with uracil-DNA glycosylase and then went through a first 18-cycle PCR with the universal primers M1SS and BC2_uni_R. In the source study's methods: For normalization, 1 million high-quality reads were randomly selected from each sample, with every read carrying a distinct molecular identifier. Reads with shared molecular identifiers were discarded instead of being binned into consensus sequences. MiTCR, set to a Q25 quality threshold and the strictest error-elimination algorithm, was used for CDR3 identification, clonotype clustering and error correction. Lower-bound total TCR beta diversity was estimated with a nonparametric unseen species model using Euler transformation. Using fastp trimming at Q25 and MiXCR clonotype assembly, TCRdb reanalyzed the public sequencing data and kept in-frame beta chains. Each record represents a unique CDR3 protein, reported with the most common genes and DNA among its rows. The V and J calls follow TCRdb's processing rather than the paper's. For this sample there are about 970,000 distinct CDR3 sequences; just over 50% appear just once. The top ten constitute 20% to 25% of the sample.

The donors were a few dozen Caucasian individuals from Russia, aged 6 to 90 years, who were systemically healthy. Each donor gave around 9 milliliters of peripheral blood, collected into EDTA-treated Vacutainer tubes. Ficoll-Paque density-gradient centrifugation was used to isolate PBMCs, with at least 6.5 million per sample. Total RNA was extracted from PBMCs with Trizol reagent, with at least 5 micrograms obtained per sample. Naive CD45RAhigh/CD27high T cell percentages were measured by flow cytometry on a PBMC aliquot from every donor. Results the study describes overall, beyond this receptor: Because profiling used bulk unsorted PBMCs, naive and antigen-experienced compartments could not be compared conclusively. The long-lived group showed more naive CD4+ T cells, fewer expanded clones and increased TCR diversity than the aged group, suggesting age selection. A strong correlation was found between observed TCR beta diversity and the percentage of naive T cells measured by flow cytometry. Estimates of total diversity based on one million sequenced T cells were regarded as lower bounds and as underestimates. Observed TCR beta diversity per million T cells fell roughly linearly with age, and a significant reduction was already apparent by age around 36. Donor CMV infection status was unknown, potentially confounding age-related changes in expanded clonotypes.

With regard to this clonotype: The antigen this receptor binds is unknown. Per-base qualities were not stored, and no clone one base away is much larger.

The sequenced material came from blood. The clonotype comes from an older woman in good health. The chain links TRBV19 with TRBJ2-5; 5 matching bases give a weak D call of TRBD2. The DNA end is more similar to TRBJ2-7, so the J call may be wrong. The CDR3 loop reads CASSKRPHSLGNSYEQYF. The sequenced DNA: TGTGCCAGTAGTAAGCGGCCTCATTCCCTCGGGAACTCCTACGAGCAGTACTTC.